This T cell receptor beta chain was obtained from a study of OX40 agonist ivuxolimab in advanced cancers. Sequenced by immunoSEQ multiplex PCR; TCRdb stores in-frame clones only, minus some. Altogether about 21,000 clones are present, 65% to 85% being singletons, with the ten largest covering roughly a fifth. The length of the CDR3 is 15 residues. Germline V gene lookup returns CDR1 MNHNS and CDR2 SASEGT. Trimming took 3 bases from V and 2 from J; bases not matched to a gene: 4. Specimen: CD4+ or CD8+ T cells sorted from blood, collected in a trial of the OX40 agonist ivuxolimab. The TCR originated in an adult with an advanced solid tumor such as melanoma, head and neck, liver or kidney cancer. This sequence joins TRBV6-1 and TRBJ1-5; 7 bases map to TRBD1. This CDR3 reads CASSDRTGGNQPQHF. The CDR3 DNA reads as TGTGCCAGCAGTGACCGAACAGGGGGCAATCAGCCCCAGCATTTT.